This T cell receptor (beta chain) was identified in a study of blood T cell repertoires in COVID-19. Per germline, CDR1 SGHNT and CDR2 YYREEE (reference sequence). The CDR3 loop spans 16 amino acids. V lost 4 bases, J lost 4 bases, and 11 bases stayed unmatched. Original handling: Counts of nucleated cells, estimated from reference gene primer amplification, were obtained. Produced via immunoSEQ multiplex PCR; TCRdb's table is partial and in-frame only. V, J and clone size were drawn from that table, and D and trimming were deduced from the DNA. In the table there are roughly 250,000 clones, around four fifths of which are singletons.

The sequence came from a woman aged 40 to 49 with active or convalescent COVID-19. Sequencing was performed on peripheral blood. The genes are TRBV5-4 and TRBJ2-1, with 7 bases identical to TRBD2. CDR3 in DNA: TGTGCCAGCAGCACCCGCCGGGGCGGGGGTTACAATGAGCAGTTCTTC. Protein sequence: CASSTRRGGGYNEQFF.